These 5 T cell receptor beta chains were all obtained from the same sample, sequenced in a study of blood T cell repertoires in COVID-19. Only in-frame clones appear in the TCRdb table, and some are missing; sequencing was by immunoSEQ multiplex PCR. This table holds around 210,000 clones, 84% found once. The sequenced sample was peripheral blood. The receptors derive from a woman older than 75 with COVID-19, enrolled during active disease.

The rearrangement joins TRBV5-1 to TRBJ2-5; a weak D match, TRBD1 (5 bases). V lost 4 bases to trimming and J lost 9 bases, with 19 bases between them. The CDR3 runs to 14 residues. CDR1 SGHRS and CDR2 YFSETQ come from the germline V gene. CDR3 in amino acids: CASSQKTQAGSQYF. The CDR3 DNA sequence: TGCGCCAGCAGCCAAAAGACACAGGCAGGATCCCAGTACTTC. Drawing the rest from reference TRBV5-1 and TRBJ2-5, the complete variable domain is KAGVTQTPRYLIKTRGQQVTLSCSPISGHRSVSWYQQTPGQGLQFLFEYFSETQRNKGNFPGRFSGRQFSNSRSEMNVSTLELGDSALYLCASSQKTQAGSQYFGPGTRLLVL.

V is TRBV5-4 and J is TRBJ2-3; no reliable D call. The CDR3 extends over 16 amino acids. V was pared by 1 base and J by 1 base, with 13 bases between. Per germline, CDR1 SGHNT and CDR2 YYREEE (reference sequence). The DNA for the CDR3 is TGTGCCAGCAGCTTGCGTGGAGCAGTTCGCACAGATACGCAGTATTTT. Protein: CASSLRGAVRTDTQYF. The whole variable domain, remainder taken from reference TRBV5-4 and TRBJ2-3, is ETGVTQSPTHLIKTRGQQVTLRCSSQSGHNTVSWYQQALGQGPQFIFQYYREEENGRGNFPPRFSGLQFPNYSSELNVNALELDDSALYLCASSLRGAVRTDTQYFGPGTRLTVL.

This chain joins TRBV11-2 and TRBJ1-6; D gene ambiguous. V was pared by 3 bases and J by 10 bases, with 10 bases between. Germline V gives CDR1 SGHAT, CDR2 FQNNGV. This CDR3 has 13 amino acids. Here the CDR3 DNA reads TGTGCCAGCAGCTTCGGGGTTGTGTCACCCCTCCACTTT. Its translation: CASSFGVVSPLHF.

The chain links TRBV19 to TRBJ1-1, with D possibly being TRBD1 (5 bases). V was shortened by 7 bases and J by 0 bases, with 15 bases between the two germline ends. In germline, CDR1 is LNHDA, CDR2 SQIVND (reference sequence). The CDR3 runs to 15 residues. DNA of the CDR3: TGTGCCAGTAAAAGACAGACCGGCCTGAACACTGAAGCTTTCTTT. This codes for CASKRQTGLNTEAFF.

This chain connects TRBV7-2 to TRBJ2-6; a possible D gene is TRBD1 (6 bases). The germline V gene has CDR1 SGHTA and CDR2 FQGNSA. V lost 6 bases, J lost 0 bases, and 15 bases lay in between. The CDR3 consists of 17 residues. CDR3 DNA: TGTGCCAGCAGAAAGGACAGCCGGTACTCTGGGGCCAACGTCCTGACTTTC. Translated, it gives CASRKDSRYSGANVLTF.